The clone carrying this T cell receptor (beta chain) appeared once. Joint extraction of RNA and DNA used about 17-32 mg of bulk tissue that was unsorted. Germline trimming cut 7 bases from V and 13 bases from J; bases unmatched to any gene: 13. CDR1 is SQVTM, CDR2 ANQGSEA, per germline. The CDR3 extends over 12 amino acids. This sample stems from a study of tumor-infiltrating lymphocytes in primary liver carcinoma. TCR beta cDNA was prepared out of 500 ng total RNA by means of a constant-region primer. It was through three nested multiplex PCR rounds of slightly modified ARM-PCR that TCR beta libraries arose. In the first two PCR rounds, TRBV1-TRBV30 forward primers were paired with a C-beta reverse primer, and each round lasted nine to ten cycles. In TCRdb, the multiplex PCR reads were re-called with MiXCR into one record per CDR3 protein. The data show roughly 86,000 distinct CDR3 sequences, with approximately 68% seen just once and around 27% held by the top ten.

This TCR was sampled from a man between 35 and 55 years old with primary liver carcinoma and hepatitis B virus infection. The V call is TRBV29-1, the J call TRBJ1-5; 7 nucleotides match TRBD1. Sequencing used tumor-adjacent normal liver tissue. The CDR3 loop is CSAGTAQAPQHF. CDR3 DNA: TGCAGCGCTGGGACAGCCCAGGCGCCTCAGCATTTT.